These 18 T cell receptor beta chains were sequenced from one sample in a study of TIL therapy for anti-PD-1-resistant metastatic lung cancer. The time point denotes: pre-treatment sample, taken before nivolumab and TIL therapy. The immunoSEQ assay was v3. Profiling relied on immunoSEQ multiplex PCR, and the TCRdb table lists in-frame clones only, not all of them. The sample yields 55,000 to 65,000 clones, roughly 69% seen once. The material sequenced was blood, taken at baseline. Receptors were obtained from a person aged 25 to 80 with non-small cell lung cancer.

This sequence joins TRBV2 and TRBJ1-1, with TRBD1 matching 7 bases. The CDR3 spans 14 residues. Germline CDR1 reads SNHLY; CDR2 reads FYNNEI. Losses at the gene ends were 6 bases for V and 4 bases for J; bases not matched to a gene: 8. The CDR3 region has the DNA TGTGCCAGCAGAGACAGGGTTGGGGTCACTGAAGCTTTCTTT. This gives the protein CASRDRVGVTEAFF.

This clone was counted between two and nine times. The V and J genes are TRBV28 and TRBJ1-2; no definite D call. V was pared by 6 bases and J by 3 bases, with 11 bases between. Germline CDR1 MDHEN, CDR2 SYDVKM. The CDR3 runs to 13 residues. The CDR3 DNA is TGTGCCAGCAGCACTGCTGGGGACTATGGCTACACCTTC. It translates to CASSTAGDYGYTF.

The chain uses TRBV5-1 and TRBJ1-2; D may be TRBD1 (5 bases). V was cut by 0 bases and J by 7 bases, with 19 bases left in between. The CDR3 runs to 16 residues. CDR1 is SGHRS, CDR2 YFSETQ, per germline. The CDR3 sequence is CASSLVFGPTGGGYTF. In DNA form, the CDR3 reads TGCGCCAGCAGCTTGGTATTTGGGCCCACCGGGGGTGGCTACACCTTC. Full variable domain (missing parts from reference TRBV5-1 and TRBJ1-2): KAGVTQTPRYLIKTRGQQVTLSCSPISGHRSVSWYQQTPGQGLQFLFEYFSETQRNKGNFPGRFSGRQFSNSRSEMNVSTLELGDSALYLCASSLVFGPTGGGYTFGSGTRLTVV.

Only one count was recorded for this clone. The rearrangement uses TRBV6-9 and TRBJ2-1, with D maybe TRBD2 (6 bases). The length of the CDR3 is 13 residues. CDR1 and CDR2 from the germline V gene are MNHGY and SVAAGI. The V end was cut by 8 bases, the J end by 9 bases, with 17 bases between. The CDR3 here is CASPVLACSEQFF. The CDR3 bases are TGTGCCAGCCCGGTCCTAGCGTGCAGTGAGCAGTTCTTC.

J is TRBJ2-1 and V is TRBV7-9; either TRBD1 or TRBD2 may supply D (5 bases each). Trimming took off 5 bases at V and 15 bases at J, with 14 bases between the two ends. Germline V gene lookup returns CDR1 SEHNR and CDR2 FQNEAQ (reference sequence). This CDR3 region has 11 residues. The CDR3 DNA follows: TGTGCCAGCAGCATCGGGACCTTAGCGTTCTTC. Encoded protein: CASSIGTLAFF.

The gene calls are TRBV15 and TRBJ2-4; 9 bases line up with TRBD1. This CDR3 contains 16 residues. The V gene end was trimmed by 1 base and the J gene end by 2 bases; junction bases not matched to a gene: 3. CDR1 and CDR2 from the germline V gene are LNHNV and YYDKDF (reference sequence). Here the CDR3 DNA reads TGTGCCACCAGCAGAGGGACAGGGGTTCCCAAAAACATTCAGTACTTC. Translation: CATSRGTGVPKNIQYF. The variable domain in full, with the rest retrieved from reference TRBV15 and TRBJ2-4, is DAMVIQNPRYQVTQFGKPVTLSCSQTLNHNVMYWYQQKSSQAPKLLFHYYDKDFNNEADTPDNFQSRRPNTSFCFLDIRSPGLGDTAMYLCATSRGTGVPKNIQYFGAGTRLSVL.

This clone was observed a handful of times. The chain joins TRBV5-1 to TRBJ1-4; D unclear. V shed 5 bases and J shed 0 bases, with 8 bases lying between them. In germline, CDR1 is SGHRS, CDR2 YFSETQ. The CDR3 spans 14 residues. CDR3 sequence: CASREVPTNEKLFF. The CDR3 DNA is TGCGCCAGCAGAGAGGTCCCAACTAATGAAAAACTGTTTTTT.

This chain connects TRBV7-9 to TRBJ2-7; 7 bases map to TRBD1. Germline trimming cut 5 bases from V and 4 bases from J; bases unmatched to any gene: 20. CDR3 length equals 18 residues. Germline V CDR1 and CDR2: SEHNR, FQNEAQ (reference sequence). The CDR3: CASSLTSYRGMGPYEQYF. CDR3 DNA: TGTGCCAGCAGCCTAACCAGTTACAGGGGAATGGGCCCATACGAGCAGTACTTC.

The chain has TRBV6-5 and TRBJ2-7; maybe TRBD1 (7 bases). Trimming removed 6 bases from V and 0 bases from J, with 12 bases in between. The CDR3 runs to 14 residues. In germline, CDR1 is MNHEY, CDR2 SVGAGI. CDR3 in DNA: TGTGCCAGCAGCCGGGGGACAGACTCCTACGAGCAGTACTTC. Its translation is CASSRGTDSYEQYF.

This chain joins TRBV5-5 and TRBJ2-2, with TRBD2 matching over 7 bases. Germline CDR1 is SGHKS and CDR2 is YYEKEE (reference sequence). V was clipped by 0 bases and J by 1 base; unmatched bases: 0. This CDR3 is 15 amino acids long. Here the CDR3 reads CASSLAGGNTGELFF. In DNA form, the CDR3 reads TGTGCCAGCAGCTTGGCGGGGGGGAACACCGGGGAGCTGTTTTTT.

The chain links TRBV6-5 to TRBJ1-3; 7 nucleotides match TRBD1. This CDR3 contains 13 residues. J was trimmed by 0 bases and V by 8 bases; bases with no gene match: 1. Germline V lookup: CDR1 MNHEY, CDR2 SVGAGI. In DNA, the CDR3 is TGTGCCAGCCGGACAGGCTCTGGAAACACCATATATTTT. It yields the protein CASRTGSGNTIYF.

The chain employs TRBV11-2 and TRBJ2-1; a weak D match, TRBD2 (5 bases). The germline CDR1 and CDR2 sequences are SGHAT and FQNNGV. This CDR3 is built from 14 residues. The V end was cut by 1 base, the J end by 6 bases, with 10 bases between. The CDR3 bases are TGTGCCAGCAGCTTAGCACTAGAGGGCAATGAGCAGTTCTTC. Translated: CASSLALEGNEQFF.

This clone was observed a handful of times. This chain joins TRBV7-8 and TRBJ1-5; TRBD1 matches 8 bases. The CDR3 sequence is 16 residues long. The germline V gene encodes CDR1 SGHVS and CDR2 FQNEAQ. Losses at the gene ends were 1 base for V and 0 bases for J; bases not matched to a gene: 2. The CDR3 region is CASSLGTGTSNQPQHF. CDR3 in DNA: TGTGCCAGCAGCTTAGGGACAGGGACTAGCAATCAGCCCCAGCATTTT.

This clone turned up a few times. This sequence joins TRBV5-5 and TRBJ2-7; 11 nucleotides line up with TRBD2. Germline V gene lookup returns CDR1 SGHKS and CDR2 YYEKEE (reference sequence). The CDR3 runs 15 residues. Losses at the gene ends were 4 bases for V and 3 bases for J; bases not matched to a gene: 6. The CDR3 reads CASSPRLAGYYEQYF. The CDR3 region has the DNA TGTGCCAGCAGCCCTCGACTAGCGGGATACTACGAGCAGTACTTC.

V usage is TRBV5-1 and J usage is TRBJ1-6, with TRBD1 matching over 8 bases. Losses at the gene ends were 4 bases for V and 2 bases for J; bases not matched to a gene: 2. This CDR3 comprises 15 residues. Germline V CDR1 and CDR2: SGHRS, YFSETQ. CDR3 protein: CASSADRAYNSPLHF. DNA for the CDR3: TGCGCCAGCAGCGCGGACAGGGCCTATAATTCACCCCTCCACTTT.

V gene TRBV6-5 combines with J gene TRBJ2-2; D may be TRBD2 (5 bases). The CDR3 length is 14 residues. Trimming shortened V by 8 bases and J by 2 bases, and 12 bases separated the two germline ends. The germline V gene has CDR1 MNHEY and CDR2 SVGAGI. Here the CDR3 reads CASGKRANTGELFF. DNA of the CDR3: TGTGCCAGCGGCAAGAGGGCCAACACCGGGGAGCTGTTTTTT.

The rearrangement uses TRBV6-6 and TRBJ2-5, with a weak D call TRBD2 (6 bases). The V gene lost 8 bases and the J gene lost 9 bases, with 22 bases spanning the gap. The CDR3 sequence is 14 residues long. Germline CDR1 and CDR2: MNHNY and SVGAGI (reference sequence). The CDR3 nucleotides read TGTGCCAGCTGGAGGGGCGATTCCGGTGGGGCCCAGTACTTC. Its protein is CASWRGDSGGAQYF.

This chain joins TRBV2 and TRBJ1-1; D might be TRBD1 (5 bases). Trimming shortened V by 7 bases and J by 7 bases, and 13 bases separated the two germline ends. The CDR3 length is 12 residues. The germline gives CDR1 SNHLY, CDR2 FYNNEI. Here the CDR3 reads CASKGTTSEAFF. CDR3 DNA sequence: TGTGCCAGCAAAGGGACCACGAGTGAAGCTTTCTTT.